This TCR beta chain was documented in a study of blood T cell repertoires in COVID-19. Study-wide context: Acute and convalescent COVID-19 samples came from the United States, Italy and Spain. Sources were T cells, B-cell-depleted T cells, or PBMCs; the material itself was cDNA or gDNA.

Source study methods: Amplifying reference gene primers gave estimates of nucleated cell counts. The method was immunoSEQ multiplex PCR; TCRdb's version includes in-frame clones alone and lacks a portion of them. V and J calls and clone size are given by that table; D and trimming were obtained from the DNA. The data hold some 460,000 clones, with roughly 91% observed a single time. Germline V gene lookup returns CDR1 SGDLS and CDR2 YYNGEE. V lost 0 bases to trimming and J lost 4 bases; unmatched junction nucleotides: 5. This CDR3 has 15 residues. There are a few counts of this clone. The specimen was peripheral blood. J is TRBJ1-2 and V is TRBV9; TRBD1 agrees at 8 bases. The clonotype was recovered from a woman in her 30s with acute or convalescent COVID-19. CDR3 in amino acids: CASSVGDRGIYGYTF. Here the CDR3 DNA reads TGTGCCAGCAGCGTAGGAGACAGGGGAATCTATGGCTACACCTTC.